The T cell receptor beta chain described here comes from a study of blood T cell repertoires in COVID-19. Looked up from germline, CDR1 is KGHSH and CDR2 is LQKENI. The CDR3 spans 18 residues. V lost 3 bases, J lost 11 bases, and 19 bases stayed unmatched. Per the authors' pipeline: From reference gene primer amplification, estimates of nucleated cell counts were derived. Clones were read by immunoSEQ multiplex PCR, and TCRdb kept only the in-frame ones, dropping some. Clone size and V and J calls were adopted from that table, with D and trimming inferred from the DNA. Here the sample spans a few hundred thousand clones, about 87% being singletons.

The V and J genes are TRBV18 and TRBJ1-6, with 7 bases aligning to TRBD1. This clonotype originated in a woman between 45 and 60 years old who had recovered from COVID-19. Sequencing was carried out using peripheral blood. CDR3 protein: CASSPTRKRGLNHPPLHF. In DNA form, the CDR3 reads TGTGCCAGCTCACCGACTCGCAAGAGGGGGCTGAACCATCCACCCCTCCACTTT.